These 23 T cell receptor beta chains share one sample of origin, sequenced in a study of cytomegalovirus exposure and HLA in healthy donors. This PCR relied on a set of 60 Vbeta primers and 13 Jbeta primers. Sequenced by immunoSEQ multiplex PCR; TCRdb stores in-frame clones only, minus some. The sample lists 110,000 to 150,000 clones, approximately 68% occurring once. Material for sequencing was PBMCs. Receptors were obtained from a man aged 40-50 years in good health and CMV-seronegative.

This chain connects TRBV19 to TRBJ1-4; no firm D call. This CDR3 spans 16 amino acids. The ends were cut back, 1 base at V and 8 bases at J, with 17 bases in the middle. Germline V gene lookup returns CDR1 LNHDA and CDR2 SQIVND (reference sequence). CDR3 nucleotides: TGTGCCAGTAGTATAGGTGAGTGGCCGGCCGGGGAAAAACTGTTTTTT. The encoded protein is CASSIGEWPAGEKLFF.

This rearrangement joins TRBV4-1 to TRBJ2-7; perhaps TRBD1 as D (5 bases). CDR1 and CDR2 (germline): MGHRA, YSYEKL. Between the trimmed V and J ends, which lost 1 base and 6 bases, there was a span of 16 bases. This CDR3 region has 15 residues. The CDR3 spells CASSQGRGGRVEQYF. CDR3 coding DNA: TGCGCCAGCAGCCAAGGTAGGGGTGGTAGGGTCGAGCAGTACTTC.

This chain links TRBV6-1 with TRBJ2-3; 7 nucleotides align to TRBD2. This CDR3 region has 13 residues. The ends lost 8 bases at V and 1 base at J; junction bases unmatched: 3. Germline loops: CDR1 MNHNS, CDR2 SASEGT. In nucleotides, the CDR3 is TGTGCCAGCGGCCGGGGGGGCACAGATACGCAGTATTTT. Translated: CASGRGGTDTQYF.

V is TRBV27 and J is TRBJ2-1, with 7 bases aligning to TRBD2. V lost 5 bases and J lost 8; bases outside the gene matches: 15. Germline V gene data show CDR1 as MNHEY and CDR2 as SMNVEV (reference sequence). This CDR3 is 16 amino acids long. CDR3: CASSLLKGGPVDEQFF. The CDR3 coding sequence is TGTGCCAGCAGTCTCTTGAAGGGAGGGCCTGTAGATGAGCAGTTCTTC.

The chain links TRBV5-1 to TRBJ2-2; TRBD2 matches at 8 bases. Germline CDR1 SGHRS, CDR2 YFSETQ. The V gene end was trimmed by 3 bases and the J gene end by 6 bases; junction bases not matched to a gene: 16. The CDR3 has 18 residues. CDR3 residues: CASSSTWASGGTPGELFF. CDR3 DNA sequence: TGCGCCAGCAGCTCCACCTGGGCGAGCGGGGGTACCCCCGGGGAGCTGTTTTTT. Combining the CDR3 with reference TRBV5-1 and TRBJ2-2 gives the whole variable domain KAGVTQTPRYLIKTRGQQVTLSCSPISGHRSVSWYQQTPGQGLQFLFEYFSETQRNKGNFPGRFSGRQFSNSRSEMNVSTLELGDSALYLCASSSTWASGGTPGELFFGEGSRLTVL.

The chain combines TRBV27 with TRBJ1-4, with TRBD1 identical over 7 bases. Per germline, CDR1 MNHEY and CDR2 SMNVEV (reference sequence). This CDR3 region has 13 residues. V lost 3 bases to trimming and J lost 6 bases; unmatched junction nucleotides: 1. The CDR3 protein is CASSLGQYEKLFF. CDR3 nucleotides: TGTGCCAGCAGTTTGGGACAGTATGAAAAACTGTTTTTT.

This clone was counted between two and nine times. V is TRBV9 and J is TRBJ2-7, with D possibly TRBD2 on 6 matching bases. With 1 base removed from V and 5 bases from J, the gap between germline ends came to 13 bases. This CDR3 has 14 amino acids. CDR1 and CDR2 (germline): SGDLS, YYNGEE. This CDR3 reads CASSVFTSSDEQYF. The CDR3, as DNA: TGTGCCAGCAGCGTATTTACTAGCTCGGACGAGCAGTACTTC. Filled out from reference TRBV9 and TRBJ2-7, the complete variable domain reads DSGVTQTPKHLITATGQRVTLRCSPRSGDLSVYWYQQSLDQGLQFLIQYYNGEERAKGNILERFSAQQFPDLHSELNLSSLELGDSALYFCASSVFTSSDEQYFGPGTRLTVT.

The V call is TRBV5-6, the J call TRBJ1-2, with 7 bases lining up with TRBD1. CDR3 length equals 16 residues. The germline gives CDR1 SGHDT, CDR2 YYEEEE. V shed 7 bases and J 2 bases; nucleotides not matched to a gene: 14. CDR3 sequence reads: CASYLQTGVINYGYTF. The CDR3, as DNA: TGTGCCAGCTACTTACAAACAGGGGTTATCAACTATGGCTACACCTTC.

This clone has a handful of counts. J is TRBJ2-7 and V is TRBV10-3, with 11 positions matching TRBD1. Trimming cost V 7 bases and J 2 bases; bases outside gene matches: 7. Germline CDR1 reads ENHRY; CDR2 reads SYGVKD. The CDR3 has 15 residues. The CDR3: CAINRAGQGAYEQYF. CDR3 DNA: TGTGCCATCAATCGTGCGGGACAGGGGGCCTACGAGCAGTACTTC.

The chain uses TRBV4-2 and TRBJ2-6; D is unresolved. V lost 3 bases and J lost 0, with 15 bases in between. Germline CDR1 and CDR2: LGHNA and YNFKEQ. The CDR3 runs to 18 residues. The CDR3 reads CASSQRLDSYSGANVLTF. For the CDR3, the DNA is TGTGCCAGCAGCCAGAGGCTGGATTCTTACTCTGGGGCCAACGTCCTGACTTTC.

The rearrangement links TRBV2 to TRBJ2-7; 7 bases line up with TRBD1. The CDR3 totals 13 residues. After removal of 7 bases from V and 2 bases from J, the junction contained 5 bases not matched to a gene. Germline V lookup: CDR1 SNHLY, CDR2 FYNNEI. The CDR3 loop reads CASILRGTYEQYF. CDR3 DNA: TGTGCCAGCATTCTCAGGGGGACCTACGAGCAGTACTTC.

The CDR3 sequence: CASITQGMAEAFF. The CDR3 coding sequence is TGTGCCAGCATTACGCAGGGGATGGCTGAAGCTTTCTTT. This chain uses TRBV6-5 with TRBJ1-1, with D perhaps matching TRBD1 (6 bases). The CDR3 is 13 residues long. Trimming shortened V by 7 bases and J by 6 bases, and 15 bases separated the two germline ends. The germline V gene encodes CDR1 MNHEY and CDR2 SVGAGI.

This clone was seen only a few times. V gene TRBV5-6 combines with J gene TRBJ2-7, with 12 positions matching TRBD2. The CDR3 runs 14 residues. Germline assignment: CDR1 SGHDT and CDR2 YYEEEE. With V trimmed by 2 bases and J by 6 bases, 3 bases remained unmatched. CDR3 loop: CASSFGTSGSEQYF. Written as DNA, the CDR3 is TGTGCCAGCAGCTTCGGGACTAGCGGGTCCGAGCAGTACTTC.

This clone was observed a single time. The chain couples TRBV9 to TRBJ1-4, with unresolved D. There are 16 residues in the CDR3. The V gene lost 3 bases and the J gene lost 3 bases, with 15 bases spanning the gap. CDR1 and CDR2 (germline): SGDLS, YYNGEE. CDR3 in amino acids: CASSAGQLSANEKLFF. Written as DNA, the CDR3 is TGTGCCAGCAGCGCAGGCCAACTCTCGGCTAATGAAAAACTGTTTTTT.

This chain links TRBV6-5 with TRBJ1-1; D is unresolved. The V gene lost 5 bases and the J gene lost 2 bases, with 12 bases spanning the gap. Germline-derived CDR1 and CDR2 are MNHEY and SVGAGI. This CDR3 contains 14 residues. The CDR3 DNA is TGTGCCAGCAGTAAACCGACGGGAAACACTGAAGCTTTCTTT. Its translation is CASSKPTGNTEAFF.

The V and J genes are TRBV6-1 and TRBJ1-1; maybe TRBD1 (6 bases). V shed 3 bases and J shed 1 base, with 15 bases lying between them. Germline CDR1 is MNHNS and CDR2 is SASEGT. The CDR3 totals 16 residues. The CDR3 loop is CASSDPAGEENTEAFF. The CDR3 bases are TGTGCCAGCAGTGACCCGGCAGGGGAAGAGAACACTGAAGCTTTCTTT.

This chain connects TRBV5-4 to TRBJ1-2; 7 bases are a match to TRBD1. The CDR3 is 15 residues long. J lost 8 bases, V lost 3 bases, and 13 bases had no gene match. Germline CDR1 SGHNT, CDR2 YYREEE (reference sequence). DNA for the CDR3: TGTGCCAGCAGCTCGGATACAGGGGTCGGAGGCGGCTACACCTTC. It is translated as CASSSDTGVGGGYTF.

The chain couples TRBV27 to TRBJ1-4; D not resolved. V was shortened by 2 bases and J by 5 bases, with 9 bases between the two germline ends. This CDR3 is built from 14 residues. Germline CDR1 is MNHEY and CDR2 is SMNVEV (reference sequence). CDR3 sequence (DNA): TGTGCCAGCAGTTTAGAGGTTGGGAATGAAAAACTGTTTTTT. Amino acids: CASSLEVGNEKLFF.

The chain recombines TRBV18 with TRBJ1-1; TRBD1 aligns across 10 bases. Germline V gene sequence: CDR1 KGHSH, CDR2 LQKENI. Unmatched junction bases numbered 5, after V lost 6 bases and J lost 10 bases. This CDR3 contains 12 residues. CDR3 protein: CASSADRGTAFF. DNA for the CDR3: TGTGCCAGCTCCGCGGACAGGGGGACAGCTTTCTTT.

This clone was seen a few times. The genes are TRBV7-8 and TRBJ2-1; D unclear. Trimming stripped 3 bases from V and 8 bases from J, with 11 bases between. CDR1 and CDR2 (germline): SGHVS, FQNEAQ. The CDR3 is made up of 13 amino acids. Written as DNA, the CDR3 is TGTGCCAGCAGCTTTCTAGAATTCGATGAGCAGTTCTTC. Protein: CASSFLEFDEQFF.

This clone has only one observation. This chain links TRBV4-1 with TRBJ2-7, with D possibly matching TRBD2 (6 bases). Germline V gives CDR1 MGHRA, CDR2 YSYEKL. The CDR3 is made up of 16 amino acids. Trimming shortened V by 3 bases and J by 1 base, and 16 bases separated the two germline ends. The CDR3 is CASSQFLSGLSYEQYF. The CDR3, as DNA: TGCGCCAGCAGCCAGTTCCTCAGCGGGTTATCCTACGAGCAGTACTTC.

A word on this clone: The junction differs from germline at one of its ends, possibly a read error. The chain carries TRBV5-6 and TRBJ1-2, with TRBD1 matching 8 bases. Germline loops: CDR1 SGHDT, CDR2 YYEEEE. This CDR3 has 13 amino acids. The CDR3 sequence: CASSPGTGYGYPF. DNA of the CDR3: TGTGCCAGCAGCCCTGGGACAGGCTATGGCTACCCCTTC.

The chain combines TRBV10-2 with TRBJ2-3, with 13 bases lining up with TRBD2. CDR3 length: 17 amino acids. The germline CDR1 and CDR2 sequences are WSHSY and SAAADI. The V gene end was trimmed by 2 bases and the J gene end by 4 bases; junction bases not matched to a gene: 6. CDR3 coding DNA: TGCGCCAGCAGTGAGGGGGGGACTAGCGGGGCCCCAGATACGCAGTATTTT. Residues: CASSEGGTSGAPDTQYF.